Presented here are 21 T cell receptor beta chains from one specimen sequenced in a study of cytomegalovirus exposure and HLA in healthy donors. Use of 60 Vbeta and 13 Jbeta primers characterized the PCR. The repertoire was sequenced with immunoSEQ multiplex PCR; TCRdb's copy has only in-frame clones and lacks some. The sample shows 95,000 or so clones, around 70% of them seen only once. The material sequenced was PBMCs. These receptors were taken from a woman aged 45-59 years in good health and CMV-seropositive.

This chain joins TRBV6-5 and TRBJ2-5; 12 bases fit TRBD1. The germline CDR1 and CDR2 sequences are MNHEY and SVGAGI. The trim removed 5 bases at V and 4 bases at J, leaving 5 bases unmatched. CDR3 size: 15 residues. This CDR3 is CASSRMGQGAETQYF. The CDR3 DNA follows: TGTGCCAGCAGTCGAATGGGACAGGGGGCAGAGACCCAGTACTTC.

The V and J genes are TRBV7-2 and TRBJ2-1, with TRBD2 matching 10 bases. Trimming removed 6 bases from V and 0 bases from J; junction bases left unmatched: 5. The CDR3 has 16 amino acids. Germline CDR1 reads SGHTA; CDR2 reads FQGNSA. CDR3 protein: CASSRASGSSYNEQFF. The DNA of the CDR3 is TGTGCCAGCAGTCGAGCTAGCGGGAGCTCCTACAATGAGCAGTTCTTC.

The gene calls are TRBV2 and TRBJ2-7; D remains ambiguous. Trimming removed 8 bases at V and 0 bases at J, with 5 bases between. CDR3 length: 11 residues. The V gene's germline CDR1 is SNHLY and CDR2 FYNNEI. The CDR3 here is CASEISYEQYF. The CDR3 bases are TGTGCCAGCGAGATCTCCTACGAGCAGTACTTC.

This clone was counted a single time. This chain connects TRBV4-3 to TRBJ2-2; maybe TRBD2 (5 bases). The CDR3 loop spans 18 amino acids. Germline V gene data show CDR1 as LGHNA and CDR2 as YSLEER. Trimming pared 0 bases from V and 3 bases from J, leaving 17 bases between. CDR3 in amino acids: CASSQDAGRVGDTGELFF. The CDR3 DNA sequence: TGCGCCAGCAGCCAAGATGCTGGTCGGGTCGGGGACACCGGGGAGCTGTTTTTT.

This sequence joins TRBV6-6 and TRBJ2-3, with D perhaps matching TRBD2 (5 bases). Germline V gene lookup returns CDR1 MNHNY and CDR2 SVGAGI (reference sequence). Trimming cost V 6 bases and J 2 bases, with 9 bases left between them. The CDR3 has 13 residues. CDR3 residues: CASRRLSTDTQYF. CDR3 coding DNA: TGTGCCAGCAGACGACTATCCACAGATACGCAGTATTTT.

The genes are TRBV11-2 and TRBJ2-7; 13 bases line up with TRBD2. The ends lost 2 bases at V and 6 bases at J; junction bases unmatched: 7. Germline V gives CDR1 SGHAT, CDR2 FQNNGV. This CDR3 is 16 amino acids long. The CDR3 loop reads CASSLMTSGRFGEQYF. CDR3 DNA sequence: TGTGCCAGCAGCTTAATGACTAGCGGGAGGTTCGGCGAGCAGTACTTC.

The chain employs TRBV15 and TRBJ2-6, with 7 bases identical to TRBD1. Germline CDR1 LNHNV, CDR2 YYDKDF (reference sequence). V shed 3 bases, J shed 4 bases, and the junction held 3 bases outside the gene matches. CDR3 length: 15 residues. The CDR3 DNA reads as TGTGCCACCAGCAGTGACAGGGTAGGGGCCAACGTCCTGACTTTC. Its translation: CATSSDRVGANVLTF.

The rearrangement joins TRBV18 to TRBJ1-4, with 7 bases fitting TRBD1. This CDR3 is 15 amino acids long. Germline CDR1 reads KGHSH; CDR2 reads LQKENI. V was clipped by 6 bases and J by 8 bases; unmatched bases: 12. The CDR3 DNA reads TGTGCCAGCTCCCCCTTGGAGGGGGCAGGAGAAAAACTGTTTTTT. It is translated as CASSPLEGAGEKLFF.

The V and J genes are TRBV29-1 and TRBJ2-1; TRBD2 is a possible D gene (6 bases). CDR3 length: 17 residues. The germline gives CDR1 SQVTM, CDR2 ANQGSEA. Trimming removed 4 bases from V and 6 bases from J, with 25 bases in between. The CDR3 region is CSVVFFGTQGLGNEQFF. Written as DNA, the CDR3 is TGCAGCGTTGTTTTCTTCGGGACCCAGGGACTCGGCAATGAGCAGTTCTTC.

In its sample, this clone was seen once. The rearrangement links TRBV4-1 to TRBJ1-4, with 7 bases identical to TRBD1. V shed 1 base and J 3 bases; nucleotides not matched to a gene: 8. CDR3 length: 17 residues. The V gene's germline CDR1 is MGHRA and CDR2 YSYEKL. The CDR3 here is CASSQGVRGGSNEKLFF. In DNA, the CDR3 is TGCGCCAGCAGCCAAGGTGTTCGAGGGGGCTCTAATGAAAAACTGTTTTTT.

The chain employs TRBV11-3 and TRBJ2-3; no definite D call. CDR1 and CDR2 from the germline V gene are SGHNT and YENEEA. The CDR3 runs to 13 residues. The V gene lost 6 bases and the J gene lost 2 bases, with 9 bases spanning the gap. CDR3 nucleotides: TGTGCCAGCAGTCAGCGTGACACAGATACGCAGTATTTT. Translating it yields CASSQRDTDTQYF.

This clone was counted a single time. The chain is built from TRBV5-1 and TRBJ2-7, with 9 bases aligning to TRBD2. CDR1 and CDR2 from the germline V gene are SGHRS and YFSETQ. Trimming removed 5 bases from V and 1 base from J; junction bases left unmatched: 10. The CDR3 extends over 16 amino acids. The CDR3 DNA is TGCGCCAGCAGGTTAGGGACTAGCCTGTTGTCCTACGAGCAGTACTTC. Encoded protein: CASRLGTSLLSYEQYF.

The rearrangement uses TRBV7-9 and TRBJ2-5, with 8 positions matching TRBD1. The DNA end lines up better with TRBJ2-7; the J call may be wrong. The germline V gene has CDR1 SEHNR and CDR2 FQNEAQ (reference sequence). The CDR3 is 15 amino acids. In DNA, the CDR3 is TGTGCCAGCAGCTGGGGCGGGGACAGGACCTACGAGCAGTACTTC. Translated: CASSWGGDRTYEQYF.

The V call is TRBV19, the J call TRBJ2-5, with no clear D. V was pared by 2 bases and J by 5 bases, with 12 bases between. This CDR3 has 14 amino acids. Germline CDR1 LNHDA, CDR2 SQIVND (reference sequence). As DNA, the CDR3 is TGTGCCAGTAGTATAATCGCAGGTGGGGAGACCCAGTACTTC. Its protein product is CASSIIAGGETQYF. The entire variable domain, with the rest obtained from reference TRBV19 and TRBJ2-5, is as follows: DGGITQSPKYLFRKEGQNVTLSCEQNLNHDAMYWYRQDPGQGLRLIYYSQIVNDFQKGDIAEGYSVSREKKESFPLTVTSAQKNPTAFYLCASSIIAGGETQYFGPGTRLLVL.

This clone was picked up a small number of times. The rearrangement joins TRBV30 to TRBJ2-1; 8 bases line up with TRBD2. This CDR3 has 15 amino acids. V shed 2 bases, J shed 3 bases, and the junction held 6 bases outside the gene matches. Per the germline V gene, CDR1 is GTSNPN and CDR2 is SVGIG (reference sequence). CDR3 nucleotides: TGTGCCTGGAGTAAAGCGGGAGCAATCTACAATGAGCAGTTCTTC. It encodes CAWSKAGAIYNEQFF.

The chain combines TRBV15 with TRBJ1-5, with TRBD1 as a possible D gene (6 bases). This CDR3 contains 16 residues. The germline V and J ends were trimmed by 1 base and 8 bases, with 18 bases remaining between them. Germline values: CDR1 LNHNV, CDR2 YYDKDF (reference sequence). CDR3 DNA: TGTGCCACCAGCAGAGGCCCCGACAGGTTCTTTGAGCCCCAGCATTTT. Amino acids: CATSRGPDRFFEPQHF.

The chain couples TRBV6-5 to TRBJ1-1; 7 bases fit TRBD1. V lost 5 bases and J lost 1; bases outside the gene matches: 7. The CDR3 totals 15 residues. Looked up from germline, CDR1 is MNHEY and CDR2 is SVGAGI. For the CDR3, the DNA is TGTGCCAGCAGTACCTCCGGGACAGCGAACACTGAAGCTTTCTTT. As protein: CASSTSGTANTEAFF.

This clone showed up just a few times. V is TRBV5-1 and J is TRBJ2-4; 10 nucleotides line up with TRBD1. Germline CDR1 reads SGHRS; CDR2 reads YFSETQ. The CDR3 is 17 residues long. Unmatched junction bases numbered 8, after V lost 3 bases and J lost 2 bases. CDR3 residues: CASSSGTGVVPKNIQYF. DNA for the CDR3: TGCGCCAGCAGCTCCGGGACAGGGGTGGTGCCCAAAAACATTCAGTACTTC.

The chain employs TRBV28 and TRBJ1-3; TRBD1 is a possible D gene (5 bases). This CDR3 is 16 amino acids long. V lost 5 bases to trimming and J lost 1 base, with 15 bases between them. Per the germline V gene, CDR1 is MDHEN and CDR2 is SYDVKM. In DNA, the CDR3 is TGTGCCAGCAGTACGCAGGGTGTCGGTTCTGGAAACACCATATATTTT. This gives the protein CASSTQGVGSGNTIYF.

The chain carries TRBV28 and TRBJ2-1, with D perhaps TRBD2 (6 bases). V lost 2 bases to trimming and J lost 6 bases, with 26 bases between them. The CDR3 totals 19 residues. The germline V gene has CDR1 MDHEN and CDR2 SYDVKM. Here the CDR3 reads CASSLPPGASFVGGNEQFF. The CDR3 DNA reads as TGTGCCAGCAGTTTACCGCCGGGAGCCTCCTTCGTGGGCGGCAATGAGCAGTTCTTC.

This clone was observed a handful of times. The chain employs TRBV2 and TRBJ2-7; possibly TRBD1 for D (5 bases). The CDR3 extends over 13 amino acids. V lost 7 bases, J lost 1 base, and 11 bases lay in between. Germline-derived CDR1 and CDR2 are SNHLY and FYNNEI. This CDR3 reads CASTYRPSYEQYF. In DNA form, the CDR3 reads TGTGCCAGCACTTACAGGCCTTCCTACGAGCAGTACTTC.